This paragraph reports one T cell receptor (beta chain). In the same sample, other DNA sequences code for this CDR3. Naive CD8 isolation took CD45RO-negative cells positively selected for CCR7 and excluded terminally differentiated effector memory CD45RA+ cells. This entry comes from a study of shared clonotypes between healthy human individuals. Some clones are missing from TCRdb's copy, which holds only in-frame ones; the method was immunoSEQ multiplex PCR. The table includes approximately 2,200,000 clones, 90% to 95% detected once. Trimming removed 2 bases from V and 0 bases from J, with 9 bases in between. CDR1 SGHRS and CDR2 YFSETQ come from the germline V gene. The CDR3 runs 15 residues.

The TCR sequence derives from a man aged 18 to 29 in good health. Some clones in this sample may be carry-over from other donors' samples. Sequenced: naive CD8+ T cells from PBMCs. The V call is TRBV5-1, the J call TRBJ2-1, with D possibly being TRBD2 (6 bases). Here the CDR3 reads CASSFGRSSYNEQFF. The CDR3 DNA reads TGCGCCAGCAGCTTTGGGAGGTCCTCCTACAATGAGCAGTTCTTC.